This passage covers 30 T cell receptor beta chains from one sample sequenced in a study of cytomegalovirus exposure and HLA in healthy donors (dated by TCRdb to about 2017). Library preparation was by the immunoSEQ multiplex PCR assay. For the multiplex PCR, a mixture combining 60 forward primers for TCR Vbeta segments and 13 reverse primers for TCR Jbeta segments was used. Here the immuneACCESS table is served through TCRdb, limited to in-frame sequences with V and J called. Missing clones are a known gap in these copies; in checked studies unresolved V genes cover under half, and the rest lacks a known reason. The table for this sample lists approximately 52,000 clones; roughly 74% of them were counted only once. 30% to 35% of the sample belongs to the ten largest clones. The sequenced sample was PBMCs. These receptors came from a man in his forties in good health and CMV-seropositive.

CDR3 coding DNA: TGTGCCAGCAGTTCCAACCGGGACAGTTACGAGCAGTACTTC. Its protein is CASSSNRDSYEQYF. This rearrangement joins TRBV5-4 to TRBJ2-7, with 7 bases matching TRBD1. The CDR3 is made up of 14 amino acids. Germline CDR1 SGHNT, CDR2 YYREEE (reference sequence). Trimming cost V 5 bases and J 4 bases; bases outside gene matches: 9.

This clone was seen once. V is TRBV7-2 and J is TRBJ1-1; D unresolved. Germline-derived CDR1 and CDR2 are SGHTA and FQGNSA. V was clipped by 1 base and J by 10 bases, with 19 bases between them. CDR3 length: 15 residues. CDR3 sequence: CASSLESGRGKAAFF. CDR3 sequence (DNA): TGTGCCAGCAGCTTAGAATCGGGTCGGGGTAAGGCAGCTTTCTTT.

The chain is built from TRBV7-9 and TRBJ1-5; tentative D call: TRBD1 (5 bases). The CDR3 loop spans 14 amino acids. Looked up from germline, CDR1 is SEHNR and CDR2 is FQNEAQ (reference sequence). V was pared by 5 bases and J by 5 bases, with 13 bases between. CDR3 loop: CASSNLPGDQPQHF. The CDR3 coding sequence is TGTGCCAGCAGCAACCTCCCGGGGGATCAGCCCCAGCATTTT.

This clone was picked up a small number of times. This chain joins TRBV5-5 and TRBJ2-2, with TRBD2 as a possible D gene (5 bases). The length of the CDR3 is 15 residues. V was pared by 5 bases and J by 4 bases, with 15 bases between. Germline V gene lookup returns CDR1 SGHKS and CDR2 YYEKEE (reference sequence). The DNA of the CDR3 is TGTGCCAGCAGTGTTTCCGGAGGACTCACCGGGGAGCTGTTTTTT. It codes for CASSVSGGLTGELFF.

The chain links TRBV2 to TRBJ1-6; D possibly corresponds to TRBD1 (6 bases). Per germline, CDR1 SNHLY and CDR2 FYNNEI. V shed 6 bases and J shed 10 bases, with 16 bases lying between them. The CDR3 spans 14 residues. CDR3: CASSVTGLGSPLHF. The CDR3 DNA is TGTGCCAGCAGCGTTACAGGGTTGGGCTCACCCCTCCACTTT.

The chain uses TRBV30 and TRBJ2-1; TRBD2 is a possible D gene (6 bases). Germline-derived CDR1 and CDR2 are GTSNPN and SVGIG (reference sequence). Trimming pared 4 bases from V and 0 bases from J, leaving 10 bases between. CDR3 size: 14 residues. The CDR3 sequence: CAWIRGSSYNEQFF. The CDR3 coding sequence is TGTGCCTGGATCCGGGGGAGCTCCTACAATGAGCAGTTCTTC.

The chain joins TRBV6-4 to TRBJ1-2; 7 bases match TRBD1. CDR1 and CDR2 from the germline V gene are MRHNA and SNTAGT. The CDR3 has 15 amino acids. The V segment lost 2 bases and the J segment 0 bases; nucleotides outside the gene matches: 3. In nucleotides, the CDR3 is TGTGCCAGCAGTGACGGGACAGATTCTAACTATGGCTACACCTTC. Protein: CASSDGTDSNYGYTF.

This chain joins TRBV5-1 and TRBJ2-7; 8 bases align to TRBD1. The CDR3 consists of 16 residues. Per the germline V gene, CDR1 is SGHRS and CDR2 is YFSETQ. The V segment lost 4 bases and the J segment 0 bases; nucleotides outside the gene matches: 9. This CDR3 is CASSETGVMDSYEQYF. As DNA, the CDR3 is TGCGCCAGCAGCGAGACAGGGGTCATGGACTCCTACGAGCAGTACTTC.

V gene TRBV27 combines with J gene TRBJ1-1; D possibly corresponds to TRBD1 (6 bases). V was clipped by 6 bases and J by 0 bases, with 11 bases between them. The CDR3 loop spans 14 amino acids. Germline V CDR1 and CDR2: MNHEY, SMNVEV (reference sequence). CDR3 loop: CASSRRGMNTEAFF. The DNA of the CDR3 is TGTGCCAGCAGCCGCAGGGGTATGAACACTGAAGCTTTCTTT.

This clone has just a few counts. J is TRBJ2-1 and V is TRBV5-1, with D possibly being TRBD2 (5 bases). Trimming left V 0 bases short and J 6 bases short, with 16 bases between. The CDR3 runs 16 residues. CDR1 is SGHRS, CDR2 YFSETQ, per germline. The CDR3 here is CASSLVPSGVINEQFF. The CDR3 nucleotides read TGCGCCAGCAGCTTGGTACCTTCCGGGGTAATCAATGAGCAGTTCTTC.

V usage is TRBV2 and J usage is TRBJ1-1, with 7 bases lining up with TRBD1. CDR1 SNHLY and CDR2 FYNNEI come from the germline V gene. The J segment lost 1 base and the V segment lost 2 bases, leaving 4 bases of the junction unmatched. The CDR3 extends over 15 amino acids. The CDR3 DNA follows: TGTGCCAGCAGTGAATGGGGACAGAGGAACACTGAAGCTTTCTTT. Amino acid sequence: CASSEWGQRNTEAFF.

J is TRBJ2-1 and V is TRBV9, with 10 nucleotides matching TRBD1. Germline V CDR1 and CDR2: SGDLS, YYNGEE. The CDR3 is 15 residues long. The junction had 5 bases not matched to a gene; V was cut back by 4 bases and J by 4 bases. Here the CDR3 reads CASSPGQGTYNEQFF. CDR3 bases: TGTGCCAGCAGCCCGGGACAGGGGACGTACAATGAGCAGTTCTTC.

The V gene is TRBV5-4, the J gene TRBJ2-7; 8 positions match TRBD1. The V gene end was trimmed by 5 bases and the J gene end by 1 base; junction bases not matched to a gene: 8. Per germline, CDR1 SGHNT and CDR2 YYREEE (reference sequence). The CDR3 has 15 residues. The CDR3 sequence: CASSQDRASSYEQYF. CDR3 nucleotide sequence: TGTGCCAGCAGTCAGGACAGGGCTAGTTCCTACGAGCAGTACTTC.

The chain carries TRBV5-1 and TRBJ1-1, with 10 bases matching TRBD1. V shed 2 bases and J 10 bases; nucleotides not matched to a gene: 11. The CDR3 is 15 amino acids. The V gene's germline CDR1 is SGHRS and CDR2 YFSETQ. CDR3 protein: CASSLQNIGQGGAFF. The CDR3, as DNA: TGCGCCAGCAGCTTACAAAACATTGGACAGGGGGGAGCTTTCTTT. Full variable domain (outside the CDR3, taken from reference TRBV5-1 and TRBJ1-1): KAGVTQTPRYLIKTRGQQVTLSCSPISGHRSVSWYQQTPGQGLQFLFEYFSETQRNKGNFPGRFSGRQFSNSRSEMNVSTLELGDSALYLCASSLQNIGQGGAFFGQGTRLTVV.

The chain couples TRBV19 to TRBJ1-5; 7 bases map to TRBD1. Looked up from germline, CDR1 is LNHDA and CDR2 is SQIVND (reference sequence). Losses at the gene ends were 5 bases for V and 6 bases for J; bases not matched to a gene: 13. CDR3 length: 16 residues. The CDR3 nucleotides are TGTGCCAGTAGTCCAATGGGCAGGGGGTCGGTTCAGCCCCAGCATTTT. This gives the protein CASSPMGRGSVQPQHF.

This clone was seen more than once but under ten times. The chain is built from TRBV18 and TRBJ2-6; maybe TRBD2 (6 bases). V was shortened by 3 bases and J by 0 bases, with 21 bases between the two germline ends. The CDR3 consists of 20 residues. Looked up from germline, CDR1 is KGHSH and CDR2 is LQKENI. This CDR3 is CASSPPDPGLSPSGANVLTF. Written as DNA, the CDR3 is TGTGCCAGCTCACCGCCGGATCCGGGACTGTCGCCCTCTGGGGCCAACGTCCTGACTTTC.

This clone occurred once. The rearrangement joins TRBV29-1 to TRBJ2-7, with a tentative D call TRBD2 (5 bases). CDR3 size: 14 residues. Trimming stripped 5 bases from V and 6 bases from J, with 20 bases between. From germline, CDR1 is SQVTM and CDR2 ANQGSEA. CDR3 residues: CSVPMSGSRAEQYF. The CDR3 bases are TGCAGCGTTCCCATGTCGGGGAGCCGGGCCGAGCAGTACTTC.

This clone was seen only once. This chain joins TRBV5-1 and TRBJ2-3, with TRBD1 as a possible D gene (7 bases). The CDR3 loop spans 17 amino acids. Germline lookup yields CDR1 SGHRS and CDR2 YFSETQ. V lost 4 bases, J lost 4 bases, and 22 bases lay in between. The CDR3 DNA sequence: TGCGCCAGCAGCCCTAAATACGGAGGGGGCATCCCAGATACGCAGTATTTT. Residues: CASSPKYGGGIPDTQYF.

The V call is TRBV5-8, the J call TRBJ1-5; D ambiguous. CDR1 and CDR2 from the germline V gene are SGHTS and YDEGEE. The CDR3 is 13 residues long. The germline V and J ends were trimmed by 1 base and 6 bases, with 8 bases remaining between them. The CDR3 bases are TGTGCCAGCAGCTTGTCAGCGAGTCAGCCCCAGCATTTT. Amino acids: CASSLSASQPQHF.

The chain has TRBV5-1 and TRBJ2-7; D gene unclear. V was pared by 1 base and J by 2 bases, with 10 bases between. Germline loops: CDR1 SGHRS, CDR2 YFSETQ. The length of the CDR3 is 14 residues. The CDR3 spells CASSLPSSTYEQYF. DNA of the CDR3: TGCGCCAGCAGCTTGCCCAGTTCGACCTACGAGCAGTACTTC.

This clone was seen only a few times. The genes are TRBV5-1 and TRBJ2-1; 8 bases match TRBD2. The V and J ends lost 7 bases and 9 bases, in that order; junction bases with no gene match: 9. The CDR3 extends over 13 amino acids. CDR1 is SGHRS and CDR2 is YFSETQ in the germline V gene. CDR3 sequence reads: CASGPSAGGEQFF. CDR3 nucleotide sequence: TGCGCCAGCGGACCTTCGGCGGGGGGTGAGCAGTTCTTC.

In its sample, this clone was seen once. V is TRBV6-6 and J is TRBJ2-5; 8 bases fit TRBD1. The length of the CDR3 is 13 residues. Losses at the gene ends were 6 bases for V and 3 bases for J; bases not matched to a gene: 3. Germline loops: CDR1 MNHNY, CDR2 SVGAGI (reference sequence). In DNA, the CDR3 is TGTGCCAGCAGGACAGGGGTGGAAGAGACCCAGTACTTC. As protein: CASRTGVEETQYF.

This clone was seen just once. The chain combines TRBV5-1 with TRBJ1-4, with a possible D match to TRBD1 (6 bases). The germline V gene has CDR1 SGHRS and CDR2 YFSETQ. Trimming removed 6 bases from V and 5 bases from J, with 17 bases in between. The CDR3 covers 15 residues. This chain's CDR3 is CASNPGDKRNEKLFF. CDR3 coding DNA: TGCGCCAGCAACCCTGGGGACAAAAGGAATGAAAAACTGTTTTTT.

This chain connects TRBV7-8 to TRBJ1-6; 10 nucleotides agree with TRBD1. This CDR3 has 15 amino acids. The V gene's germline CDR1 is SGHVS and CDR2 FQNEAQ. Trimming took 4 bases from V and 8 from J; bases not matched to a gene: 5. The CDR3 bases are TGTGCCAGCAGCTCCTTGACAGGGGGCTATTCACCCCTCCACTTT. This translates into CASSSLTGGYSPLHF.

The chain carries TRBV6-5 and TRBJ2-3; possibly TRBD2 for D (7 bases). Trimming cost V 6 bases and J 6 bases, with 19 bases left between them. CDR1 and CDR2 (germline): MNHEY, SVGAGI. This CDR3 contains 15 residues. Written as DNA, the CDR3 is TGTGCCAGCAGCAGACCCCGCAGGGGAGGGGATACGCAGTATTTT. Protein sequence: CASSRPRRGGDTQYF.

The chain links TRBV2 to TRBJ2-5; TRBD1 is a possible D gene (6 bases). This CDR3 contains 14 residues. V lost 4 bases, J lost 4 bases, and 13 bases lay in between. Germline assignment: CDR1 SNHLY and CDR2 FYNNEI. CDR3 amino acids: CASSVHRVGETQYF. For the CDR3, the DNA is TGTGCCAGCAGTGTACACAGGGTTGGAGAGACCCAGTACTTC.

Only a few counts were recorded for this clone. V and J are TRBV2 and TRBJ1-1, with a possible D match to TRBD1 (5 bases). CDR1 is SNHLY and CDR2 is FYNNEI in the germline V gene. The length of the CDR3 is 14 residues. With 5 bases removed from V and 5 bases from J, the gap between germline ends came to 15 bases. CDR3 region: CASSHRSMGTEAFF. The CDR3 region has the DNA TGTGCCAGCAGTCACAGGTCGATGGGGACTGAAGCTTTCTTT.

The V gene is TRBV18, the J gene TRBJ2-7; 9 nucleotides align to TRBD1. Germline V gives CDR1 KGHSH, CDR2 LQKENI. This CDR3 spans 15 amino acids. V lost 5 bases to trimming and J lost 5 bases; unmatched junction nucleotides: 10. CDR3 DNA sequence: TGTGCCAGCTCAACACTGGACAGGGGTAGCCACGAGCAGTACTTC. Translation gives CASSTLDRGSHEQYF. The whole variable domain, remainder taken from reference TRBV18 and TRBJ2-7, is NAGVMQNPRHLVRRRGQEARLRCSPMKGHSHVYWYRQLPEEGLKFMVYLQKENIIDESGMPKERFSAEFPKEGPSILRIQQVVRGDSAAYFCASSTLDRGSHEQYFGPGTRLTVT.

The chain combines TRBV7-2 with TRBJ1-2; 7 positions agree with TRBD1. The V segment lost 5 bases and the J segment 2 bases; nucleotides outside the gene matches: 2. Germline-derived CDR1 and CDR2 are SGHTA and FQGNSA. The CDR3 runs 13 residues. The CDR3 sequence: CASSRDRNYGYTF. In DNA form, the CDR3 reads TGTGCCAGCAGCAGGGACAGAAACTATGGCTACACCTTC.

This clone was seen repeatedly, ten times or more. The V call is TRBV5-8, the J call TRBJ2-6; D unresolved. The CDR3 runs 15 residues. The ends were cut back, 6 bases at V and 0 bases at J, with 10 bases in the middle. Germline values: CDR1 SGHTS, CDR2 YDEGEE. CDR3 sequence reads: CASTPRVSGANVLTF. CDR3 coding DNA: TGTGCCAGCACACCCCGCGTCTCTGGGGCCAACGTCCTGACTTTC.